Listed below are T cell receptor beta chains from one sample, sequenced in a study of T cells after posttransplantation cyclophosphamide. Using immunoSEQ multiplex PCR, the repertoire was profiled, and TCRdb retains in-frame clones only, with some absent. The sample includes over 20,000 clones, around 98% of them seen just once. The sequenced sample consisted of naive CD8+ T cells sorted from PBMCs. These receptors originate from a man aged 40-50 years in good health, CMV-negative, and a related stem cell transplant donor. The CDR3 runs from the conserved cysteine through the conserved F or W. A D gene is named only where the DNA matches it firmly. Size tells how often a clone was seen (once, few, many) or the class of an expanded clone, and some rows leave it out.

CDR3aa	CDR3nt	abundance	d_gene	v_gene	j_gene
CASRGEQGNYEQYF	TGTGCCAGCAGGGGAGAACAAGGAAACTACGAGCAGTACTTC	-	-	TRBV27	TRBJ2-7
CASSLVTTEHHEQYF	TGTGCCAGCAGCCTTGTGACTACCGAACACCACGAGCAGTACTTC	-	-	TRBV7-9	TRBJ2-7
CASRGATGELFF	TGTGCCAGCCGGGGGGCGACCGGGGAGCTGTTTTTT	-	-	TRBV10-3	TRBJ2-2
CASSIVGRTNQPQHF	TGTGCCAGTAGTATAGTGGGGCGGACCAATCAGCCCCAGCATTTT	-	-	TRBV19	TRBJ1-5
CASSPFTGPLVAFF	TGTGCCAGCAGCCCATTTACAGGGCCCCTTGTGGCTTTCTTT	-	-	TRBV7-2	TRBJ1-1
CASTSTGPGAQHF	TGTGCCAGCACCTCCACAGGGCCAGGAGCCCAGCATTTT	-	-	TRBV28	TRBJ1-5
CASRISGVSYNEQFF	TGTGCCAGCAGGATTAGCGGGGTCTCCTACAATGAGCAGTTCTTC	-	TRBD2	TRBV28	TRBJ2-1
CASSSWTETGGNEQFF	TGTGCCAGCAGCTCATGGACCGAGACAGGGGGAAATGAGCAGTTCTTC	-	TRBD1	TRBV11-3	TRBJ2-1
CASSLTDAYEQYF	TGTGCCAGCAGCTTAACAGATGCCTACGAGCAGTACTTC	-	-	TRBV7-9	TRBJ2-7
CASSPPGLAGTGDTQYF	TGTGCCAGCAGCCCCCCGGGACTAGCGGGAACAGGAGATACGCAGTATTTT	-	TRBD2	TRBV28	TRBJ2-3
CASSPAGNTGELFF	TGTGCCAGCAGTCCGGCGGGGAACACCGGGGAGCTGTTTTTT	once	-	TRBV27	TRBJ2-2
CASSQTSGRPGEQYF	TGTGCCAGCAGTCAGACTAGCGGGAGACCGGGGGAGCAGTACTTC	-	TRBD2	TRBV11-1	TRBJ2-7
CASSLTGYPPYEQYF	TGTGCCAGCAGTTTAACGGGGTACCCCCCCTACGAGCAGTACTTC	-	-	TRBV28	TRBJ2-7
CASSLVGGPGELFF	TGTGCCAGCAGCTTAGTAGGGGGCCCCGGGGAGCTGTTTTTT	once	TRBD1	TRBV7-2	TRBJ2-2
CASSQGLAGHEQYF	TGCGCCAGCAGCCAAGGACTAGCGGGCCACGAGCAGTACTTC	-	TRBD2	TRBV4-3	TRBJ2-7
CASSQIAGLYNEQFF	TGCGCCAGCAGCCAAATAGCGGGGTTGTACAATGAGCAGTTCTTC	-	TRBD2	TRBV4-1	TRBJ2-1
CASSLNRGPNTEAFF	TGTGCCAGCAGCTTAAACAGGGGGCCGAACACTGAAGCTTTCTTT	-	TRBD1	TRBV7-6	TRBJ1-1
CASSSGQLTNEKLFF	TGTGCCAGCAGCTCCGGACAGCTAACTAATGAAAAACTGTTTTTT	-	-	TRBV7-9	TRBJ1-4
CASSVKWTVFSYEQYF	TGTGCCAGCAGTGTTAAATGGACAGTTTTCTCCTACGAGCAGTACTTC	-	-	TRBV28	TRBJ2-7
CASSLLASGYNEQFF	TGTGCCAGCAGCTTGTTGGCTAGCGGCTACAATGAGCAGTTCTTC	-	TRBD2	TRBV5-4	TRBJ2-1
CASSIFGLAEYTGELFF	TGTGCCAGTAGTATATTTGGGCTAGCGGAGTACACCGGGGAGCTGTTTTTT	-	TRBD2	TRBV19	TRBJ2-2
CASSEPDSLPYGYTF	TGTGCCAGCAGTGAACCCGACAGCTTACCCTATGGCTACACCTTC	-	-	TRBV28	TRBJ1-2
CAWKPDRGPEKLFF	TGTGCCTGGAAACCCGACAGGGGGCCTGAAAAACTGTTTTTT	-	TRBD1	TRBV30	TRBJ1-4
CASSRILEHEQYF	TGTGCCAGCAGTCGGATTCTAGAGCACGAGCAGTACTTC	-	-	TRBV28	TRBJ2-7
CASSGETGATGELFF	TGTGCCAGCAGCGGGGAGACAGGGGCGACCGGGGAGCTGTTTTTT	-	TRBD1	TRBV9	TRBJ2-2
CASSIDGNQPQHF	TGTGCCAGTAGTATAGACGGCAATCAGCCCCAGCATTTT	-	-	TRBV19	TRBJ1-5
CASSLSGRASYEQYF	TGTGCCAGCAGCCTTAGCGGGAGGGCCAGCTACGAGCAGTACTTC	-	TRBD2	TRBV27	TRBJ2-7
CASSLGLAGAPIHEQYF	TGTGCCAGCAGCTTAGGTCTAGCGGGAGCTCCTATCCACGAGCAGTACTTC	-	TRBD2	TRBV11-2	TRBJ2-7
CASSLLGSSYNSPLHF	TGTGCCAGCAGTTTACTTGGGAGCTCCTATAATTCACCCCTCCACTTT	-	-	TRBV28	TRBJ1-6
CASSKTGKAEAFF	TGTGCCAGCAGCAAAACAGGGAAGGCTGAAGCTTTCTTT	-	-	TRBV7-3	TRBJ1-1
CASGQGVHEQYF	TGTGCCAGTGGACAGGGGGTCCACGAGCAGTACTTC	-	TRBD1	TRBV27	TRBJ2-7
CASSPAAYSYEQYF	TGTGCCAGCTCACCCGCGGCCTATTCCTACGAGCAGTACTTC	-	-	TRBV18	TRBJ2-7
CASSYSNSPGEQYF	TGTGCCAGCAGTTACTCGAACTCACCGGGCGAGCAGTACTTC	-	-	TRBV6-5	TRBJ2-7
CASSLSAGGGLSDEQFF	TGTGCCAGCAGTTTATCCGCGGGGGGCGGTCTGAGTGATGAGCAGTTCTTC	-	TRBD2	TRBV27	TRBJ2-1
CASSLGAGEQYF	TGTGCCAGCAGCTTGGGGGCCGGCGAGCAGTACTTC	-	-	TRBV5-4	TRBJ2-7
CAISESRSFNEQFF	TGTGCCATCAGTGAGTCCCGGTCGTTTAATGAGCAGTTCTTC	-	-	TRBV10-3	TRBJ2-1
CASSKGQGMLIHEAFF	TGTGCCAGCAGTAAAGGACAGGGGATGCTGATCCATGAAGCTTTCTTT	-	TRBD1	TRBV6-1	TRBJ1-1
CASSLARVDTQYF	TGTGCCAGCAGCTTAGCGCGGGTAGATACGCAGTATTTT	-	-	TRBV7-9	TRBJ2-3
CASSLRAGEAFF	TGCGCCAGCAGTTTGAGGGCAGGGGAAGCTTTCTTT	-	-	TRBV5-1	TRBJ1-1
CAWSDPMGRENYNEQFF	TGTGCCTGGAGTGACCCCATGGGGCGGGAGAATTACAATGAGCAGTTCTTC	-	TRBD2	TRBV30	TRBJ2-1
CASSNRDRTYEQYF	TGTGCCAGCAGCAACCGGGACAGGACCTACGAGCAGTACTTC	-	TRBD1	TRBV7-9	TRBJ2-7
CASSLVGLATDTQYF	TGTGCCAGCAGCCTTGTGGGGCTAGCGACAGATACGCAGTATTTT	-	-	TRBV28	TRBJ2-3
CASSLSRDYGYTF	TGTGCCAGCAGTTTATCCAGGGACTATGGCTACACCTTC	-	-	TRBV27	TRBJ1-2
CASSFERGYEQYF	TGCGCCAGCAGCTTCGAAAGGGGCTACGAGCAGTACTTC	-	-	TRBV5-1	TRBJ2-7
CASSLGQLMNTEAFF	TGTGCCAGCAGTTTGGGACAGCTTATGAACACTGAAGCTTTCTTT	-	TRBD1	TRBV6-1	TRBJ1-1
CASSYSRGPEQFF	TGTGCCAGCAGTTACTCGCGGGGCCCAGAGCAGTTCTTC	once	-	TRBV6-5	TRBJ2-1
CAWIGSPGANVLTF	TGTGCCTGGATCGGGAGTCCCGGGGCCAACGTCCTGACTTTC	-	-	TRBV30	TRBJ2-6
CASSIYHSSGRGGETQYF	TGTGCCAGTAGTATTTATCACTCTAGCGGGAGGGGGGGTGAGACCCAGTACTTC	-	TRBD2	TRBV19	TRBJ2-5
CASSLVQGSYEQYF	TGTGCCAGCAGCTTAGTCCAGGGATCCTACGAGCAGTACTTC	-	-	TRBV7-9	TRBJ2-7
CASSFGGEKLFF	TGTGCCAGCAGCTTTGGAGGGGAAAAACTGTTTTTT	-	-	TRBV7-9	TRBJ1-4
CASSFPGQEQFF	TGTGCCAGCAGCTTCCCGGGACAAGAGCAGTTCTTC	once	-	TRBV7-6	TRBJ2-1
CASSRTGTNQPQHF	TGTGCCAGTAGTCGTACAGGGACCAATCAGCCCCAGCATTTT	-	-	TRBV19	TRBJ1-5
CASSATVYWDEQFF	TGTGCCAGCAGCGCGACAGTTTACTGGGATGAGCAGTTCTTC	-	-	TRBV9	TRBJ2-1
CAISEAGQQEAFF	TGTGCCATCAGTGAGGCGGGACAGCAGGAAGCTTTCTTT	-	TRBD1	TRBV10-3	TRBJ1-1
CASSPARTGRNEKLFF	TGTGCCAGCAGTCCTGCCCGGACAGGAAGGAATGAAAAACTGTTTTTT	once	TRBD1	TRBV28	TRBJ1-4
CASSQEDREAGEKLFF	TGCGCCAGCAGCCAAGAAGACCGAGAGGCGGGCGAAAAACTGTTTTTT	-	-	TRBV4-3	TRBJ1-4
CASSIMGQGSYEQYF	TGTGCCAGCAGTATCATGGGACAGGGATCCTACGAGCAGTACTTC	-	TRBD1	TRBV6-1	TRBJ2-7